A single sample gave rise to the 26 T cell receptor beta chains below, sequenced in a study of blood T cells in healthy people across ages. Combining a sample-barcoded 5' primer with a J-beta primer mix, a second PCR ran for 7 to 11 cycles. TCRdb re-called the 5' RACE reads with MiXCR, one entry per CDR3 protein. The table includes roughly 800,000 distinct CDR3 sequences, more than 45% detected once. Sequenced material: blood. The receptors were gathered from a man aged 25 to 40 in good health.

V usage is TRBV6-1 and J usage is TRBJ2-3; the match to TRBD2 covers 8 bases. The ends lost 8 bases at V and 3 bases at J; junction bases unmatched: 7. CDR1 MNHNS and CDR2 SASEGT come from the germline V gene. This CDR3 has 14 residues. The chain's CDR3 is CASLSGSRTDTQYF. The CDR3 DNA sequence: TGTGCCAGCTTAAGCGGGAGTCGGACAGATACGCAGTATTTT.

The CDR3 here is CASSHGLGGSYEQYF. In nucleotides, the CDR3 is TGTGCCAGCAGCCACGGGCTAGGGGGGTCCTACGAGCAGTACTTC. The chain couples TRBV3-1 to TRBJ2-7, with D possibly called TRBD1 or TRBD2 (6 bases each). This CDR3 comprises 15 residues. Trimming took off 3 bases at V and 1 base at J, with 13 bases between the two ends. Germline assignment: CDR1 LGHDT and CDR2 YNNKEL (reference sequence).

The chain employs TRBV27 and TRBJ2-1, with 9 bases aligning to TRBD2. CDR3 length: 15 residues. The V segment lost 3 bases and the J segment 8 bases; nucleotides outside the gene matches: 8. In germline, CDR1 is MNHEY, CDR2 SMNVEV (reference sequence). CDR3 amino acids: CASSFSSGGFHEQFF. CDR3 DNA sequence: TGTGCCAGCAGTTTCTCCAGCGGGGGGTTCCATGAGCAGTTCTTC.

The chain is built from TRBV27 and TRBJ2-5, with 7 bases aligning to TRBD2. Unmatched junction bases numbered 19, after V lost 7 bases and J lost 11 bases. Germline CDR1 reads MNHEY; CDR2 reads SMNVEV (reference sequence). This CDR3 region has 15 residues. CDR3 protein: CASTPGEWEGDEQYF. The CDR3 nucleotides are TGTGCCAGCACCCCTGGGGAGTGGGAGGGCGATGAGCAGTACTTC.

This clonotype was picked up a small number of times. The chain joins TRBV20-1 to TRBJ1-1; perhaps TRBD1 as D (6 bases). CDR3 length: 14 amino acids. V lost 3 bases, J lost 3 bases, and 14 bases lay in between. Germline V gene data show CDR1 as DFQATT and CDR2 as SNEGSKA (reference sequence). Here the CDR3 reads CSARGAGGYTEAFF. CDR3 in DNA: TGCAGTGCTAGGGGGGCAGGTGGATACACTGAAGCTTTCTTT.

This clonotype is a singleton in its sample. This chain links TRBV7-9 with TRBJ2-7; D is perhaps TRBD2 (6 bases). Trimming took 5 bases from V and 6 from J, leaving 14 bases between them. Germline CDR1 SEHNR, CDR2 FQNEAQ (reference sequence). The CDR3 is 13 amino acids. CDR3 protein: CASSPNGGSEQYF. The CDR3 bases are TGTGCCAGCAGCCCAAACGGGGGTAGCGAGCAGTACTTC.

The V gene is TRBV10-3, the J gene TRBJ1-2; 8 positions match TRBD1. The CDR3 runs 14 residues. Trimming at V came to 11 bases and at J to 7 bases, leaving 15 bases not matched to a gene. Germline V gene sequence: CDR1 ENHRY, CDR2 SYGVKD. The CDR3 loop is CAVLSGTGVFGYTF. Here the CDR3 DNA reads TGTGCCGTCCTATCCGGGACAGGCGTCTTTGGCTACACCTTC.

The chain joins TRBV28 to TRBJ2-7, with D perhaps matching TRBD1 (6 bases). The CDR3 contains 15 residues. The V gene lost 4 bases and the J gene lost 4 bases, with 17 bases spanning the gap. Germline V gene data show CDR1 as MDHEN and CDR2 as SYDVKM. CDR3 amino acids: CASSSTYYQGYEQYF. CDR3 coding DNA: TGTGCCAGCAGTTCTACGTACTATCAGGGGTACGAGCAGTACTTC.

This clonotype has a handful of counts. This chain uses TRBV4-3 with TRBJ2-7; TRBD1 agrees at 9 bases. This CDR3 spans 15 amino acids. The germline CDR1 and CDR2 sequences are LGHNA and YSLEER. Trimming took 1 base from V and 5 from J; bases not matched to a gene: 6. DNA for the CDR3: TGCGCCAGCAGCCAAGGTCTGACAGGGGGAAACGAGCAGTACTTC. Translated: CASSQGLTGGNEQYF.

This clonotype came up a few times. The chain is built from TRBV5-1 and TRBJ1-5, with a weak D call TRBD1 (5 bases). Looked up from germline, CDR1 is SGHRS and CDR2 is YFSETQ. The CDR3 totals 15 residues. V lost 3 bases to trimming and J lost 4 bases, with 14 bases between them. In nucleotides, the CDR3 is TGCGCCAGCAGCTGGGATGACAGCGCTAATCAGCCCCAGCATTTT. Its translation is CASSWDDSANQPQHF.

The V and J genes are TRBV20-1 and TRBJ2-7; 9 nucleotides agree with TRBD2. The germline V gene encodes CDR1 DFQATT and CDR2 SNEGSKA (reference sequence). CDR3 length equals 17 residues. V dropped 6 bases and J dropped 7; count of bases not matched to a gene: 22. CDR3 sequence reads: CSADLPFSGSGGLEQYF. The CDR3 nucleotides read TGCAGTGCCGACCTCCCCTTTAGCGGGAGCGGCGGGTTAGAGCAGTACTTC.

Notes on this clonotype: At one end, the junction sequence differs from germline, possibly due to a read error. This sequence joins TRBV10-1 and TRBJ1-5; D may be TRBD1 (6 bases). CDR1 is WNHNN, CDR2 SYGVQD, per germline (reference sequence). There are 14 residues in the CDR3. The CDR3 is CATGGLGYNQPQHF. Here the CDR3 DNA reads TGTGCCACCGGGGGCTTAGGCTACAATCAGCCCCAGCATTTT.

This clonotype showed up just a few times. V gene TRBV6-2 or TRBV6-3 combines with J gene TRBJ2-4; D is perhaps TRBD2 (6 bases). CDR3 length: 11 amino acids. Germline values: CDR1 MNHEY, CDR2 SVGEGT. The V and J ends lost 6 bases and 10 bases respectively, with 10 bases between them. The DNA of the CDR3 is TGTGCCAGCAGACATGGGAGGATTCAGTACTTC. This encodes CASRHGRIQYF.

Only one count was recorded for this clonotype. J is TRBJ2-7 and V is TRBV5-1, with 8 bases matching TRBD1. Trimming removed 4 bases from V and 4 bases from J; junction bases left unmatched: 13. The CDR3 runs 16 residues. Germline V gives CDR1 SGHRS, CDR2 YFSETQ. The DNA for the CDR3 is TGCGCCAGCAGCGGGGGCTGGGACAGGAACGAATACGAGCAGTACTTC. The encoded protein is CASSGGWDRNEYEQYF.

V is TRBV12-3 or TRBV12-4 and J is TRBJ2-1; D gene uncertain. V was trimmed by 3 bases and J by 4 bases, leaving 10 bases between them. The CDR3 is 14 amino acids. The CDR3 reads CASSLIGSYNEQFF. The CDR3, as DNA: TGTGCCAGCAGTTTGATAGGGTCGTACAATGAGCAGTTCTTC.

This clonotype was counted between two and nine times. The chain recombines TRBV20-1 with TRBJ1-2; the D is unclear. This CDR3 has 12 residues. Between the trimmed V and J ends, which lost 6 bases and 7 bases, there was a span of 15 bases. CDR1 and CDR2 (germline): DFQATT, SNEGSKA (reference sequence). The CDR3 here is CSAKRQLFGYTF. In DNA form, the CDR3 reads TGCAGTGCAAAGAGGCAGCTTTTTGGCTACACCTTC.

This clonotype has only a few counts. The chain is built from TRBV5-5 and TRBJ2-7; perhaps TRBD1 as D (5 bases). This CDR3 is built from 17 residues. The V gene lost 2 bases and the J gene lost 0 bases, with 18 bases spanning the gap. Germline assignment: CDR1 SGHKS and CDR2 YYEKEE (reference sequence). CDR3 loop: CASSLFRLGRSSYEQYF. The CDR3 region has the DNA TGTGCCAGCAGCTTATTCCGCTTGGGGCGGAGCTCCTACGAGCAGTACTTC.

This chain joins TRBV4-3 and TRBJ2-1, with D possibly being TRBD2 (7 bases). V was pared by 1 base and J by 12 bases, with 16 bases between. The CDR3 has 14 residues. CDR1 LGHNA and CDR2 YSLEER come from the germline V gene. The CDR3 DNA reads as TGCGCCAGCAGCCAAGTCGGCAGGGAGGGGGTGCAGTTCTTC. Translation: CASSQVGREGVQFF.

This clonotype was recorded a few times. This chain connects TRBV11-1 to TRBJ1-1, with TRBD1 as a possible D gene (5 bases). Trimming removed 10 bases at V and 0 bases at J, with 9 bases between. Germline V lookup: CDR1 SGHAT, CDR2 FQDESV (reference sequence). The CDR3 has 12 residues. The CDR3 loop is CATEGLNTEAFF. The CDR3 coding sequence is TGTGCCACTGAGGGGCTGAACACTGAAGCTTTCTTT.

This clonotype came up once. This chain links TRBV4-2 with TRBJ2-1; no firm D call. This CDR3 is 16 amino acids long. The germline CDR1 and CDR2 sequences are LGHNA and YNFKEQ. Deletions cut 0 bases from V and 0 bases from J, with 9 bases between. The CDR3 DNA reads TGTGCCAGCAGCCAAGATCCATCAAGCTCCTACAATGAGCAGTTCTTC. It translates to CASSQDPSSSYNEQFF.

The V and J genes are TRBV7-2 and TRBJ1-2; D is perhaps TRBD1 (5 bases). Germline CDR1 SGHTA, CDR2 FQGNSA. CDR3 length equals 15 residues. Trimming pared 5 bases from V and 2 bases from J, leaving 15 bases between. The CDR3 region is CASSRAGTQNYGYTF. In nucleotides, the CDR3 is TGTGCCAGCAGCCGTGCCGGGACCCAAAACTATGGCTACACCTTC. Complete variable domain (other parts from reference TRBV7-2 and TRBJ1-2): GAGVSQSPSNKVTEKGKDVELRCDPISGHTALYWYRQSLGQGLEFLIYFQGNSAPDKSGLPSDRFSAERTGGSVSTLTIQRTQQEDSAVYLCASSRAGTQNYGYTFGSGTRLTVV.

V usage is TRBV5-1 and J usage is TRBJ2-4; D is unclear. With 0 bases removed from V and 0 bases from J, the gap between germline ends came to 10 bases. The CDR3 runs 16 residues. The germline gives CDR1 SGHRS, CDR2 YFSETQ. The CDR3 DNA sequence: TGCGCCAGCAGCTTGGACGGTAGTCCAGCCAAAAACATTCAGTACTTC. Translating it yields CASSLDGSPAKNIQYF. The variable domain in full, completed from reference TRBV5-1 and TRBJ2-4, reads KAGVTQTPRYLIKTRGQQVTLSCSPISGHRSVSWYQQTPGQGLQFLFEYFSETQRNKGNFPGRFSGRQFSNSRSEMNVSTLELGDSALYLCASSLDGSPAKNIQYFGAGTRLSVL.

The CDR3 DNA reads TGCAGCGTAAACTTCTGGAGCTCCTACAATGAGCAGTTCTTC. It encodes CSVNFWSSYNEQFF. The V call is TRBV20-1, the J call TRBJ2-1; D is uncertain. The germline V gene encodes CDR1 DFQATT and CDR2 SNEGSKA (reference sequence). The CDR3 length is 14 residues.

This clonotype was found once. This chain links TRBV20-1 with TRBJ2-1; TRBD1 might be the D (6 bases). Germline CDR1 DFQATT, CDR2 SNEGSKA (reference sequence). This CDR3 spans 14 amino acids. V shed 4 bases and J shed 4 bases, with 14 bases lying between them. CDR3 amino acids: CSAIERGTYNEQFF. CDR3 nucleotides: TGCAGTGCTATCGAGAGGGGGACATACAATGAGCAGTTCTTC.

This clonotype showed up just a few times. The chain is built from TRBV20-1 and TRBJ2-7, with TRBD2 identical over 10 bases. The germline V gene encodes CDR1 DFQATT and CDR2 SNEGSKA (reference sequence). This CDR3 region has 13 residues. Trimming removed 5 bases from V and 7 bases from J; junction bases left unmatched: 8. CDR3 protein: CSAHPSGSWEQYF. The CDR3 DNA follows: TGCAGTGCTCACCCTAGCGGGAGTTGGGAGCAGTACTTC.

This clonotype was detected only a few times. The genes are TRBV7-2 and TRBJ1-2; D gene unclear. V was cut by 3 bases and J by 5 bases, with 10 bases left in between. The CDR3 contains 13 residues. CDR1 is SGHTA, CDR2 FQGNSA, per germline. CDR3 DNA sequence: TGTGCCAGCAGCTTCAGCGGACCATATGGCTACACCTTC. Its translation is CASSFSGPYGYTF.